A few counts support the clone carrying this T cell receptor (beta chain). Its antigen is still unknown. The data stem from a study of blood T cells in healthy people across ages. Donors were healthy Caucasian individuals from Russia aged about 6 to 90. Per-sample yields of isolated PBMCs were at least 6 million. In germline, CDR1 is LGHDT, CDR2 YNNKEL (reference sequence). The CDR3 loop spans 17 amino acids. The V gene lost 4 bases and the J gene lost 1 base, with 19 bases spanning the gap. General study points: The study could not conclusively compare naive and antigen-experienced cells, given its unsorted PBMCs. In long-lived donors, naive CD4+ cell counts and diversity exceeded those of aged donors.

Next came a second PCR, run for about 7 to 11 cycles, which used a sample-barcoded 5' primer along with a J-beta primer mix. TCRdb called the 5' RACE reads again in MiXCR, with one record for every CDR3 protein. This sample has roughly 1.7 million distinct CDR3 sequences, with roughly 30% found just once. The chain couples TRBV3-1 to TRBJ1-2; possibly TRBD1 for D (5 bases). The sample comprised blood. This receptor was taken from a woman aged 30 to 39 in good health. CDR3 DNA: TGTGCCAGCAGCCGGGGAGCTCCGGGACGGATTAACTATGGCTACACCTTC. It codes for CASSRGAPGRINYGYTF.